This TCR beta chain was found in a study of OX40 agonist ivuxolimab in advanced cancers. In the study overall: People in dose escalation had one of these cancers: hepatocellular carcinoma, melanoma, renal cell or head and neck cancer.

General study results and limits: Circulating CD4+ and CD8+ T cells showed clonal expansion by week 6 at 0.1 to 3.0 mg/kg.

As for this clone: Its cognate antigen is unknown. The junction and the germline gene differ at one end; a read error may be behind it.

The repertoire was sequenced with immunoSEQ multiplex PCR; TCRdb's copy has only in-frame clones and lacks some. The sample consists of roughly 80,000 clones, 90% to 95% of them appearing once. The germline gives CDR1 SGHRS, CDR2 YFSETQ. CDR3 length equals 16 residues. This sequence originates from an adult with an advanced solid tumor such as melanoma, head and neck, liver or kidney cancer. This chain connects TRBV5-1 to TRBJ2-7; the match to TRBD2 covers 8 bases. Material: CD4+ or CD8+ T cells sorted from blood, obtained in a trial of the OX40 agonist ivuxolimab. The CDR3 spells CASSLVWTSSAYEQYF. In nucleotides, the CDR3 is TGCGCCAGCAGTTTGGTATGGACTAGCTCGGCCTACGAGCAGTACTTC.